The next 4 T cell receptor beta chains were all read from a single sample in a study of a mutant IDH1 vaccine in newly diagnosed glioma. No antigen has been identified for these receptors. The time point was: week 23, last vaccination. Vaccine doses each comprised 300 ug of mutant IDH1 20-mer peptide, with topical imiquimod. Produced via immunoSEQ multiplex PCR; TCRdb's table is partial and in-frame only. In the table there are about 55,000 clones, about 80% of which are singletons. The sequencing here drew on PBMCs, taken from a glioma patient whose treatment included an IDH1 peptide vaccine. The receptors here all came from a middle-aged man with glioma.

CDR3 in amino acids: CSVEEKTDTQYF. The CDR3 DNA reads as TGCAGCGTTGAAGAAAAAACAGATACGCAGTATTTT. This chain uses TRBV29-1 with TRBJ2-3; D is unclear. Germline lookup yields CDR1 SQVTM and CDR2 ANQGSEA. The CDR3 is 12 amino acids. The V and J ends lost 0 bases and 3 bases respectively, with 4 bases between them.

The J gene is TRBJ2-7, the V gene TRBV2; the match to TRBD2 covers 13 bases. The CDR3 runs to 18 residues. The V gene end was trimmed by 5 bases and the J gene end by 0 bases; junction bases not matched to a gene: 10. CDR1 is SNHLY, CDR2 FYNNEI, per germline. In nucleotides, the CDR3 is TGTGCCAGCAGTACCCCGGGACTAGCGGGGTACAGCTCCTACGAGCAGTACTTC. It specifies CASSTPGLAGYSSYEQYF.

This rearrangement joins TRBV2 to TRBJ2-5, with no clear D. Trimming stripped 4 bases from V and 3 bases from J, with 15 bases between. Germline CDR1 and CDR2: SNHLY and FYNNEI. This CDR3 is built from 15 residues. This CDR3 is CASSVLVGPKETQYF. The CDR3 DNA is TGTGCCAGCAGTGTGTTAGTCGGGCCAAAAGAGACCCAGTACTTC.

The chain uses TRBV5-1 and TRBJ1-6; no firm D call. The CDR3 loop spans 15 amino acids. V was clipped by 0 bases and J by 4 bases, with 8 bases between them. The V gene's germline CDR1 is SGHRS and CDR2 YFSETQ. The CDR3 spells CASSLAAGYNSPLHF. CDR3 DNA: TGCGCCAGCAGCTTGGCGGCCGGGTATAATTCACCCCTCCACTTT.